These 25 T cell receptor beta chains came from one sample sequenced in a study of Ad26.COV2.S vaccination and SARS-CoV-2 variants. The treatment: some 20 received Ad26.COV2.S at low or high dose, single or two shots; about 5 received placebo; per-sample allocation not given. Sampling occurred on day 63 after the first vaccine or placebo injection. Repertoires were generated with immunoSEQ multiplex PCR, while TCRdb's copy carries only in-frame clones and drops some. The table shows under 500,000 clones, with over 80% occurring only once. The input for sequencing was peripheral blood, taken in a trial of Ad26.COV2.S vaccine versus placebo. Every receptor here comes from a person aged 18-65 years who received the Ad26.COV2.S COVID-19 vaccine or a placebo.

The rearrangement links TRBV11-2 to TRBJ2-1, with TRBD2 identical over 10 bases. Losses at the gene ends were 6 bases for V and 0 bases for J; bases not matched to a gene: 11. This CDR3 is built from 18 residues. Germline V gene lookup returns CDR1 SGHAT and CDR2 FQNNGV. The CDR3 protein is CASRPIAGGRGSYNEQFF. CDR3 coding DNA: TGTGCCAGCAGACCGATAGCGGGGGGTCGGGGCTCCTACAATGAGCAGTTCTTC.

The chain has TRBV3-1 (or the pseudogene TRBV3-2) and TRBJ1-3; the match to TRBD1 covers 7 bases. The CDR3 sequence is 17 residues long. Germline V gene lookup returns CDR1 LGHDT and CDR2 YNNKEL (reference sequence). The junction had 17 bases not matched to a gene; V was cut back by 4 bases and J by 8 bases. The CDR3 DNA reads TGTGCCAGCAGCCCCCTCCAACGTCGACAGGGTTGTGACACCATATATTTT. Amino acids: CASSPLQRRQGCDTIYF.

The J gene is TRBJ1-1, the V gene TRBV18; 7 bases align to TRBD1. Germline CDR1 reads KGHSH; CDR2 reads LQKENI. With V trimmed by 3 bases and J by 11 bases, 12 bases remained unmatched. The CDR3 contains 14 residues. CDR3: CASSPGQATGVAFF. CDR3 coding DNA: TGTGCCAGCTCACCCGGACAGGCCACCGGAGTCGCTTTCTTT.

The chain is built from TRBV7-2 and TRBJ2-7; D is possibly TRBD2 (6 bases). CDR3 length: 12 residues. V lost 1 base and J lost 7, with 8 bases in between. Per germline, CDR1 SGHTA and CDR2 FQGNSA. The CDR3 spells CASSLVAGEQYF. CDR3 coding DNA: TGTGCCAGCAGCTTAGTTGCGGGGGAGCAGTACTTC.

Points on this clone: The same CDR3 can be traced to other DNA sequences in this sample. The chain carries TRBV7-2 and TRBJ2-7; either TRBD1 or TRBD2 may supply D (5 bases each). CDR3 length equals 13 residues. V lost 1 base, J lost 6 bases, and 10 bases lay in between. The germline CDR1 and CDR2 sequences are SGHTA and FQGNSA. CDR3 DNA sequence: TGTGCCAGCAGCTTAGAAGGTGGGGGCGAGCAGTACTTC. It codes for CASSLEGGGEQYF.

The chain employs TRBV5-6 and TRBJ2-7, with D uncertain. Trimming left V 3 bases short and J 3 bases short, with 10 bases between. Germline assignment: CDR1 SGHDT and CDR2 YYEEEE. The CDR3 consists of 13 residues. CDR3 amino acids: CASSSIAYYEQYF. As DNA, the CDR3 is TGTGCCAGCAGCTCCATAGCTTACTACGAGCAGTACTTC.

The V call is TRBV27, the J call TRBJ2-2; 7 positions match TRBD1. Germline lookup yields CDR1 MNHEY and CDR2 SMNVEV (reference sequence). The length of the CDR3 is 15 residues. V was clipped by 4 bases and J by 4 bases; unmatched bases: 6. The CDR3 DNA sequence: TGTGCCAGCAGTTCGTACAGGGGAAGCACCGGGGAGCTGTTTTTT. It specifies CASSSYRGSTGELFF.

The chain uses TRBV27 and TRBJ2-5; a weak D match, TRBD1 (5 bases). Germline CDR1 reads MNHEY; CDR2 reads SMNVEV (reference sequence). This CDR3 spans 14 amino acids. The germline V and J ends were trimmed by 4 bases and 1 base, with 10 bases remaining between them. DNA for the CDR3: TGTGCCAGCAGTTATCAGGGAAGCCAAGAGACCCAGTACTTC. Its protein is CASSYQGSQETQYF.

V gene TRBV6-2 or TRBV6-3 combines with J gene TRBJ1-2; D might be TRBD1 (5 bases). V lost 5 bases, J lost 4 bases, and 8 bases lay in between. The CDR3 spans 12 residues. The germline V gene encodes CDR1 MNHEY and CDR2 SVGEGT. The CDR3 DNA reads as TGTGCCAGCAGTGGGACCGGCTATGGCTACACCTTC. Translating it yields CASSGTGYGYTF.

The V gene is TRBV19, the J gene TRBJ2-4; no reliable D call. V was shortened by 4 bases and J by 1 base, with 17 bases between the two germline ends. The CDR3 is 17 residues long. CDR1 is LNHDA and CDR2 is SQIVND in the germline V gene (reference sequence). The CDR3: CASSTLRALEAKNIQYF. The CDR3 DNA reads TGTGCCAGTAGTACTTTACGGGCCTTAGAGGCCAAAAACATTCAGTACTTC.

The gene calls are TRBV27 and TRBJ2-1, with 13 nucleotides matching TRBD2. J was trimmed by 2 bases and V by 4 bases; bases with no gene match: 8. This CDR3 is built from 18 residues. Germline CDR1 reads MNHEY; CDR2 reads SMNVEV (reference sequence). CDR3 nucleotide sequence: TGTGCCAGCAGTTCCGCCCTGACTAGCGGGGGGACCTACAATGAGCAGTTCTTC. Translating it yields CASSSALTSGGTYNEQFF.

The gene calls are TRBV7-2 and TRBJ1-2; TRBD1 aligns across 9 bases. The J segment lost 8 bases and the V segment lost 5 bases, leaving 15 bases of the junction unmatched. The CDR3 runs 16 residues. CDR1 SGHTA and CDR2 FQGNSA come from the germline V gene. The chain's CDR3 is CASSPRAGTGRSGYTF. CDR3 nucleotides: TGTGCCAGCAGCCCGAGAGCCGGGACAGGGAGGAGCGGCTACACCTTC. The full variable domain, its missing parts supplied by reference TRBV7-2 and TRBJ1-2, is GAGVSQSPSNKVTEKGKDVELRCDPISGHTALYWYRQSLGQGLEFLIYFQGNSAPDKSGLPSDRFSAERTGGSVSTLTIQRTQQEDSAVYLCASSPRAGTGRSGYTFGSGTRLTVV.

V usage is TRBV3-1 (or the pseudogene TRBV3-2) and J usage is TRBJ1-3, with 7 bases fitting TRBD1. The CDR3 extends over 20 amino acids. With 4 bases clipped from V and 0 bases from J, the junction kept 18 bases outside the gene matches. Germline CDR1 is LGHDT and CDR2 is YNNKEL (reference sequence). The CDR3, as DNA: TGTGCCAGCAGCCCGGCACCCGGGACAGCGCATCTCTTCTCTGGAAACACCATATATTTT. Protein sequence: CASSPAPGTAHLFSGNTIYF.

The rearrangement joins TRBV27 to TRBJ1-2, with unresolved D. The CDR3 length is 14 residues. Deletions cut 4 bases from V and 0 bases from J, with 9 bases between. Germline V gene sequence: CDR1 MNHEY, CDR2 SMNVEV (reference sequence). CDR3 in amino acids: CASSSPGSNYGYTF. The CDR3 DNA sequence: TGTGCCAGCAGTTCTCCAGGATCTAACTATGGCTACACCTTC.

CDR3 in DNA: TGCAGCGGGGGGGCTCCGGGTGAAGCTTTCTTT. Translating it yields CSGGAPGEAFF. The chain is built from TRBV29-1 and TRBJ1-1, with D tentatively TRBD1 (6 bases). Trimming stripped 7 bases from V and 7 bases from J, with 13 bases between. This CDR3 has 11 amino acids. Germline loops: CDR1 SQVTM, CDR2 ANQGSEA.

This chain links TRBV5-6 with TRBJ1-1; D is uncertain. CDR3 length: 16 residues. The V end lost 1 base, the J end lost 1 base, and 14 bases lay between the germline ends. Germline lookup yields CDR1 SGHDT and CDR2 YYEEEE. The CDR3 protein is CASSLFESGRNTEAFF. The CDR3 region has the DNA TGTGCCAGCAGCTTGTTTGAATCGGGCAGGAACACTGAAGCTTTCTTT.

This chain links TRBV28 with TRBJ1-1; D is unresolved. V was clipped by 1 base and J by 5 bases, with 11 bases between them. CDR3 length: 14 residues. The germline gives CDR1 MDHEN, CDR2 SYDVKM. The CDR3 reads CASSLSGDGTEAFF. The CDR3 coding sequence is TGTGCCAGCAGTTTATCCGGCGATGGGACTGAAGCTTTCTTT.

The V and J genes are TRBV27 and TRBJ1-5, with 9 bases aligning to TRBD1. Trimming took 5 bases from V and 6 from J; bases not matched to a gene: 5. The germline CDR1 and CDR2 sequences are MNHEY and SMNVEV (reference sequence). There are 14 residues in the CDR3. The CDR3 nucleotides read TGTGCCAGCAGTACGAGACAGGGGGGTCAGCCCCAGCATTTT. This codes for CASSTRQGGQPQHF.

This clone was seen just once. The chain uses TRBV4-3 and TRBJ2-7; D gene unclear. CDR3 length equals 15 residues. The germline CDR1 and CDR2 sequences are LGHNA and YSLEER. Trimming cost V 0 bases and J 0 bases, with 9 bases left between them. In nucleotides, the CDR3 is TGCGCCAGCAGCCAAGAAGGAGATAGCTCCTACGAGCAGTACTTC. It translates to CASSQEGDSSYEQYF.

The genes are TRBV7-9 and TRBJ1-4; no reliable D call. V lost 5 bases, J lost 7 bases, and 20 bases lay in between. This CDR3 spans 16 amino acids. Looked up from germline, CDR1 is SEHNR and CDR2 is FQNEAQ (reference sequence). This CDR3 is CASSKVASPWGEKLFF. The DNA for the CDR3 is TGTGCCAGCAGCAAGGTGGCCTCCCCTTGGGGTGAAAAACTGTTTTTT.

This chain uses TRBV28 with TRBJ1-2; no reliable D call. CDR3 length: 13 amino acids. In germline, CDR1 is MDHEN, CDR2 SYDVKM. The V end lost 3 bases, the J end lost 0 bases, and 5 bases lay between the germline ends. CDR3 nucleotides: TGTGCCAGCAGTTTTTCAGCTAACTATGGCTACACCTTC. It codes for CASSFSANYGYTF.

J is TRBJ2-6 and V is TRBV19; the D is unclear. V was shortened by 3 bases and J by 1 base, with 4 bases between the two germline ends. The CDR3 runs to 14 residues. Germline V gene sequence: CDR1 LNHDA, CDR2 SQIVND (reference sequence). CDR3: CASSITSGANVLTF. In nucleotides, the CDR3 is TGTGCCAGTAGTATCACGTCTGGGGCCAACGTCCTGACTTTC.

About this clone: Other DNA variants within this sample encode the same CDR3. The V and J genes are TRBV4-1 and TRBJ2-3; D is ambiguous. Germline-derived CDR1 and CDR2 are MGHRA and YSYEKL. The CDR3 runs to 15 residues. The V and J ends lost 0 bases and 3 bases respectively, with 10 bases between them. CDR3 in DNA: TGCGCCAGCAGCCAAGAACCGGGTGGTACAGATACGCAGTATTTT. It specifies CASSQEPGGTDTQYF.

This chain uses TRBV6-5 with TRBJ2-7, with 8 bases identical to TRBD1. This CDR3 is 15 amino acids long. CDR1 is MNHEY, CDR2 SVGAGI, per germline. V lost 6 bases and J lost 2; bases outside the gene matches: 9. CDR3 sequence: CASSRGRDRTYEQYF. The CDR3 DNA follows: TGTGCCAGCAGCCGAGGCCGGGACAGGACCTACGAGCAGTACTTC.

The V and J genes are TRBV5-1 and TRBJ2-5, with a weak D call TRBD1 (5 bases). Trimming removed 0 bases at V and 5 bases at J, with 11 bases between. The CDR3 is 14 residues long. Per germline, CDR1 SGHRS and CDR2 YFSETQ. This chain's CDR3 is CASSLGQGSETQYF. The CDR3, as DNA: TGCGCCAGCAGCTTGGGGCAGGGCAGCGAGACCCAGTACTTC. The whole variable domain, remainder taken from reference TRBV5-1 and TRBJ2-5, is KAGVTQTPRYLIKTRGQQVTLSCSPISGHRSVSWYQQTPGQGLQFLFEYFSETQRNKGNFPGRFSGRQFSNSRSEMNVSTLELGDSALYLCASSLGQGSETQYFGPGTRLLVL.